Below, one T cell receptor beta chain is given with its context. V shed 0 bases and J shed 0 bases, with 6 bases lying between them. CDR1 is KGHSH, CDR2 LQKENI, per germline. The CDR3 is 14 amino acids. This sample stems from a study of CD8 T cells in Susac syndrome. Reverse transcription of roughly 0.5 to 1 ug RNA was performed with random hexamers. TCRdb called the immunoSEQ multiplex PCR reads again in MiXCR, with one record for every CDR3 protein. The sample yields about 130,000 distinct CDR3 sequences, around nine tenths seen once. The sequenced sample consisted of CD8+ T cells from PBMCs. The TCR comes from a human donor with multiple sclerosis. V gene TRBV18 combines with J gene TRBJ2-7; D may be TRBD2 (5 bases). CDR3 amino acids: CASSPPSVSYEQYF. CDR3 sequence (DNA): TGTGCCAGCTCACCACCTAGCGTCTCCTACGAGCAGTACTTC.